Here is one T cell receptor beta chain with its context. The clone's antigen remains unknown. No much larger clone is present one base from it, and per-base qualities are unavailable. Preparation of the library involved RT-PCR. The run used a NextSeq 550. TCRdb reanalyzed the raw reads on its own, using fastp at Q25 for trimming and MiXCR for clone calling, and kept in-frame beta chains. One record per CDR3 amino acid sequence lists the most common genes and DNA. The sample table shows more than 850,000 distinct CDR3 sequences, and more than 15% are seen once. The top ten constitute 5% to 6.5% of the sample. The record originates from a study of patients and donors after allogeneic stem cell transplantation (dated by TCRdb to 2020 to 2021). The germline V gene supplies CDR1 MGHRA and CDR2 YSYEKL. There are 16 amino acids in the CDR3, from cysteine to phenylalanine inclusive. Of all the DNA, just the CDR3 is kept, 48 bases in frame from base 1. V ends up 3 bases short and J 6 bases short, with an unmatched junction base count of 9.

Specimen: blood, either unsorted or a sorted T cell fraction (not recorded which). The rearranged chain carries TRBV4-1 and TRBJ2-2, with 8 middle bases fitting TRBD2. The TCR comes from a human donor who was either an allogeneic HSCT recipient or a stem cell or donor lymphocyte infusion donor (not recorded which). It is not recorded whose cells these are; they may come from a transplant donor. This receptor has the CDR3 CASSHGIGTRSGELFF. The sequence in DNA is TGCGCCAGCAGCCATGGTATAGGGACTAGGTCCGGGGAGCTGTTTTTT.